This T cell receptor beta chain was recorded in a study of blood T cell repertoires in COVID-19 (dated by TCRdb to the early 2020s). Some background on the complete study: Samples from collaborators originated in the United States, Italy and Spain and spanned both the acute and convalescent phases of COVID-19. The material from the prospective study consisted of cDNA or gDNA derived from T cells, B-cell-depleted T cells, or PBMCs. The dataset comprised deeply sampled blood TCRbeta repertoires from subjects exposed to, actively infected with, or recovered from COVID-19. The repertoires were released in a freely available public database meant as a resource for research on the immune response to SARS-CoV-2. Samples came from the ongoing ImmuneRACE study (first 160 participants) plus 1,254 subjects from 6 global collaborators. The sample metadata nearly always contained a de-identified subject ID, COVID-19 status, age in years and sex. Where available, HLA class I and class II types were taken from metadata supplied by the sample provider and were not determined by assay-based typing.

At one collaborating source in Seattle, patients were enrolled during active infection and were followed longitudinally through the course of disease. Whole blood was collected in K2EDTA tubes by collaborating institutions according to the institutions' own protocols. For TCRbeta analysis, collaborator samples were shipped as frozen whole blood, as isolated PBMCs, or as DNA extracted from either sample type. The immunoSEQ Assay, a bias-controlled multiplex PCR, was used to amplify TCRbeta CDR3 regions from genomic DNA. Regarding the original processing steps: The number of nucleated cells in each sample was estimated from the amplification of reference gene primers within the assay. To quantify the absolute abundance of each unique TCRbeta CDR3 rearrangement, sequence reads were collapsed and filtered. Productive Simpson clonality was computed per sample as the square root of Simpson's diversity index over productive rearrangements. TCRdb's version of the immuneACCESS table is confined to in-frame rearrangements and falls short of the full clone set. An unresolved V gene accounts for under half of the shortfall where checked; the remainder is of unknown origin. From that table come the V and J calls and clone size; the DNA was used to work out D and trimming. The sample yields around 150,000 clones; 80% to 95% were counted once. The ten largest clonotypes hold about 4.8% of the sample.

General conclusions and limits of the study: The quantity of clinical and demographic metadata differed by source and by participant and was supplied without curation.

About this clone: This clone's antigen is unknown. No qualities accompany the bases; no much larger clone lies one base away.

The sample comprised peripheral blood. The receptor's source is a young man with COVID-19, enrolled during active disease.

The nucleotides read TGTGCCAGCAGTTTGTGGGGGGACAATCAGCCCCAGCATTTT. The encoded protein is CASSLWGDNQPQHF. The rearrangement joined TRBV27 to TRBJ1-5; the D region possibly corresponds to TRBD1 (5 bases align). V is reduced by 3 bases and J by 3 bases, leaving a spacing of 9 bases between them. The CDR3 starts with the cysteine, ends with the phenylalanine, and has 14 residues. Just CDR3 DNA is preserved here, 42 bases in frame from base 1. The CDR1 and CDR2 encoded by the germline V gene (reference sequence) are MNHEY and SMNVEV.